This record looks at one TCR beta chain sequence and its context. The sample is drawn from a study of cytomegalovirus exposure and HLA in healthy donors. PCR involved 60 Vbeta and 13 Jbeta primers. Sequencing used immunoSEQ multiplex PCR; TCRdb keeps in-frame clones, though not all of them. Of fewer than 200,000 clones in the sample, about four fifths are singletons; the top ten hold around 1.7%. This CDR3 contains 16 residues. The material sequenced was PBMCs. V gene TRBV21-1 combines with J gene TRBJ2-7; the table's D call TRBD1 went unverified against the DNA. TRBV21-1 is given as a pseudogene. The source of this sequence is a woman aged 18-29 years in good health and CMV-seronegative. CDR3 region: CASRKQDSYSSYEQYV. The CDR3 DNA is TGTGCCAGCAGGAAACAAGACAGCTACAGCTCCTACGAGCAGTACGTC.